This passage covers 8 T cell receptor beta chains from one sample sequenced in a study of Ad26.COV2.S vaccination and SARS-CoV-2 variants. Treatment here: about 20 received Ad26.COV2.S at low or high dose, single or two shots; roughly five received placebo; per-sample allocation not given. Repertoires come from day 63 after the first vaccine or placebo injection. The protocol was immunoSEQ multiplex PCR, while the TCRdb copy is restricted to in-frame clones and leaves out a portion. The table has approximately 300,000 clones, around four fifths seen once; the top ten hold approximately 2%. This material consisted of peripheral blood, taken in a trial of Ad26.COV2.S vaccine versus placebo. The source of these receptors is a person aged 18-65 years who received the Ad26.COV2.S COVID-19 vaccine or a placebo.

In its sample, this clone was seen once. The chain has TRBV9 and TRBJ2-1; D is uncertain. This CDR3 is built from 13 residues. Germline loops: CDR1 SGDLS, CDR2 YYNGEE. V was shortened by 3 bases and J by 5 bases, with 9 bases between the two germline ends. CDR3: CASSGRFDNEQFF. The CDR3 bases are TGTGCCAGCAGCGGACGGTTTGACAATGAGCAGTTCTTC.

This chain links TRBV27 with TRBJ2-1; 12 bases are a match to TRBD2. The CDR3 covers 15 residues. J was trimmed by 4 bases and V by 6 bases; bases with no gene match: 4. CDR1 and CDR2 (germline): MNHEY, SMNVEV (reference sequence). CDR3: CASRLAGGLYNEQFF. CDR3 bases: TGTGCCAGCAGGCTAGCGGGGGGGCTATACAATGAGCAGTTCTTC.

The chain has TRBV5-8 and TRBJ1-5, with 7 bases that match TRBD1. The CDR3 is 16 residues long. Germline values: CDR1 SGHTS, CDR2 YDEGEE. J gave up 2 bases and V 2 bases, and 7 bases lay outside the gene matches. CDR3 in DNA: TGTGCCAGCAGCTTTTCACAGGGGTTGGGCAATCAGCCCCAGCATTTT. As protein: CASSFSQGLGNQPQHF.

This clone was observed once. The genes are TRBV7-2 and TRBJ2-6, with D hard to call. The CDR3 runs 17 residues. The V and J ends lost 1 base and 0 bases respectively, with 10 bases between them. Germline-derived CDR1 and CDR2 are SGHTA and FQGNSA. CDR3 in amino acids: CASSLGRPSSGANVLTF. For the CDR3, the DNA is TGTGCCAGCAGCTTAGGCAGGCCATCCTCTGGGGCCAACGTCCTGACTTTC.

J is TRBJ2-1 and V is TRBV27, with 8 bases aligning to TRBD1. CDR3 size: 17 residues. CDR1 is MNHEY and CDR2 is SMNVEV in the germline V gene (reference sequence). The V and J ends lost 6 bases and 0 bases, in that order; junction bases with no gene match: 10. The CDR3 here is CASRTVITGGSYNEQFF. The CDR3 nucleotides read TGTGCCAGCAGGACCGTTATTACAGGGGGCTCCTACAATGAGCAGTTCTTC.

The chain couples TRBV6-5 to TRBJ1-1; D might be TRBD1 (5 bases). Germline V lookup: CDR1 MNHEY, CDR2 SVGAGI. Trimming cost V 2 bases and J 4 bases, with 17 bases left between them. The CDR3 consists of 16 residues. The DNA of the CDR3 is TGTGCCAGCAGTTACGCCTCCCCGGGGGGAGGCACTGAAGCTTTCTTT. It yields the protein CASSYASPGGGTEAFF.

In its sample, this clone was seen once. The chain combines TRBV11-3 with TRBJ2-7; D is unresolved. The CDR3 length is 15 residues. With 3 bases removed from V and 0 bases from J, the gap between germline ends came to 12 bases. Germline values: CDR1 SGHNT, CDR2 YENEEA. CDR3: CASSFQLGSSYEQYF. The CDR3 coding sequence is TGTGCCAGCAGCTTCCAGCTGGGAAGCTCCTACGAGCAGTACTTC.

The J gene is TRBJ2-7, the V gene TRBV28; either TRBD1 or TRBD2 may supply D (5 bases each). Germline-derived CDR1 and CDR2 are MDHEN and SYDVKM. The length of the CDR3 is 14 residues. V was trimmed by 5 bases and J by 4 bases, leaving 15 bases between them. CDR3 loop: CASSAPGPGYEQYF. In DNA form, the CDR3 reads TGTGCCAGCAGTGCCCCGGGACCAGGATACGAGCAGTACTTC.